This TCR beta chain originates from a study of T cells in Graves' hyperthyroidism and ophthalmopathy. The investigators amplified TCR beta CDR3 regions from RNA transcripts. Using the HTBI primer set, a first-round RT-PCR was run on the TCR CDR3. One entry per CDR3 protein results from TCRdb running MiXCR on the multiplex PCR reads. The table has a few hundred thousand distinct CDR3 sequences, approximately 15% seen once. This clonotype was recorded many times. V shed 6 bases and J shed 3 bases, with 21 bases lying between them. Germline CDR1 and CDR2: SEHNR and FQNEAQ (reference sequence). This CDR3 has 16 residues.

The sample taken for sequencing was blood. The receptor was isolated from a young woman with Graves' hyperthyroidism. V gene TRBV7-9 combines with J gene TRBJ2-7; the D gene is possibly TRBD2 (6 bases). The CDR3 spells CASRLAVSSGYYEQYF. DNA of the CDR3: TGTGCCAGCAGACTAGCCGTAAGTAGCGGTTACTACGAGCAGTACTTC. Filled out from reference TRBV7-9 and TRBJ2-7, the complete variable domain reads DTGVSQNPRHKITKRGQNVTFRCDPISEHNRLYWYRQTLGQGPEFLTYFQNEAQLEKSRLLSDRFSAERPKGSFSTLEIQRTEQGDSAMYLCASRLAVSSGYYEQYFGPGTRLTVT.